This paragraph covers one T cell receptor (beta chain) sequence. What it recognizes is unknown. Profiling relied on immunoSEQ multiplex PCR, and the TCRdb table lists in-frame clones only, not all of them. The table shows 95,000 to 150,000 clones, with around 93% occurring only once. These data are taken from a study of OX40 agonist ivuxolimab in advanced cancers. Study details: Eligibility admitted prior anti-PD-1, anti-PD-L1 or anti-CTLA-4 therapy; approximately 40% had some. Partial responses were achieved by three patients: one hepatocellular carcinoma, two cutaneous melanoma. Study-level points and caveats: On average, a greater number of expanded clones characterised CD8+ T cells relative to CD4+.

Exclusion applied to patients with autoimmune disease history or systemic immunosuppression. This CDR3 is 14 amino acids long. CDR1 SGDLS and CDR2 YYNGEE come from the germline V gene. V was trimmed by 3 bases and J by 12 bases, leaving 19 bases between them. Sequencing used CD4+ or CD8+ T cells sorted from blood, obtained in a trial of the OX40 agonist ivuxolimab. V usage is TRBV9 and J usage is TRBJ2-1; D assignment may be TRBD1 or TRBD2 (5 bases each). The sequence derives from an adult with an advanced solid tumor such as melanoma, head and neck, liver or kidney cancer. DNA for the CDR3: TGTGCCAGCAGCGCCCGGGGTCGTCCTGGGGGGCAGTTCTTC. It specifies CASSARGRPGGQFF.